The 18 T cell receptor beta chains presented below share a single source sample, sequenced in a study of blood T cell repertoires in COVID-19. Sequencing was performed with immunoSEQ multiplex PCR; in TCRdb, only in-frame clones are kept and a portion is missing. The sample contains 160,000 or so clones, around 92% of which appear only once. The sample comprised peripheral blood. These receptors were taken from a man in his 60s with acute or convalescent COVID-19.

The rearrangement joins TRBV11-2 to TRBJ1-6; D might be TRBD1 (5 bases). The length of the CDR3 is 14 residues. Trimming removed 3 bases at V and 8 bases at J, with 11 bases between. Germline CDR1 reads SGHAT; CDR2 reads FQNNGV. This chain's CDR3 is CASSFSGSYSPLHF. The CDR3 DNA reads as TGTGCCAGCAGCTTCTCAGGGTCTTATTCACCCCTCCACTTT. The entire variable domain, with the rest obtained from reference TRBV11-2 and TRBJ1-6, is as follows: EAGVAQSPRYKIIEKRQSVAFWCNPISGHATLYWYQQILGQGPKLLIQFQNNGVVDDSQLPKDRFSAERLKGVDSTLKIQPAKLEDSAVYLCASSFSGSYSPLHFGNGTRLTVT.

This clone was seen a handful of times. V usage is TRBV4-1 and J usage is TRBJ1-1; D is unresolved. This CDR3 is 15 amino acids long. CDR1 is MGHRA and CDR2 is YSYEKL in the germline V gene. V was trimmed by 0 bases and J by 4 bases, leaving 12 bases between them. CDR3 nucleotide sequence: TGCGCCAGCAGCCAAGATCGCGGGGAGACCACTGAAGCTTTCTTT. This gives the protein CASSQDRGETTEAFF.

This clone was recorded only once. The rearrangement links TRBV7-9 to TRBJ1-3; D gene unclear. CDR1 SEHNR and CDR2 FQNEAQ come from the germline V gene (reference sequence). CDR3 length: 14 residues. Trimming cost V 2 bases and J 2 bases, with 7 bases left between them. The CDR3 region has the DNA TGTGCCAGCAGCTTACGCGGGACTGGAAACACCATATATTTT. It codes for CASSLRGTGNTIYF.

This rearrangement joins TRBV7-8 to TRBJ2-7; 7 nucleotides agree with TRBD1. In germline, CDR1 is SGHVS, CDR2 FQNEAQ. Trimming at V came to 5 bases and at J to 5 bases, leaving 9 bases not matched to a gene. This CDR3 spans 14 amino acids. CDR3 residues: CASSGPTGYHEQYF. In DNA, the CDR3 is TGTGCCAGCAGCGGACCGACAGGGTACCACGAGCAGTACTTC.

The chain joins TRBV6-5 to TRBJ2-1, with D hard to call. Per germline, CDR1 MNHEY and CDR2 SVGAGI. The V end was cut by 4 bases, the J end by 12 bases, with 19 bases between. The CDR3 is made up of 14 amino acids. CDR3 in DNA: TGTGCCAGCAGTTCCTCAGAATCTTCCTCTAGGCAGTTCTTC. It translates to CASSSSESSSRQFF.

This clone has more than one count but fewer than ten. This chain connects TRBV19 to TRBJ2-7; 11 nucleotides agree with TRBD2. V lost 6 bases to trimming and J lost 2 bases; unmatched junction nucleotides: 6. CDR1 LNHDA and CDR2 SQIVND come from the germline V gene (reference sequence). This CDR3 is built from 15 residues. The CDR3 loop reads CASRPQTSGTYEQYF. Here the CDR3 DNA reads TGTGCCAGTAGACCTCAGACTAGCGGGACCTACGAGCAGTACTTC.

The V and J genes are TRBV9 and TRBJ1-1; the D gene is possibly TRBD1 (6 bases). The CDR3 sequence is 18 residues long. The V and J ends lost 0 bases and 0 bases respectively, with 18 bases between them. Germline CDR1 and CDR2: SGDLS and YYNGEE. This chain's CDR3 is CASSVGPGGRGMNTEAFF. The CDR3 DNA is TGTGCCAGCAGCGTAGGTCCCGGGGGGCGCGGGATGAACACTGAAGCTTTCTTT.

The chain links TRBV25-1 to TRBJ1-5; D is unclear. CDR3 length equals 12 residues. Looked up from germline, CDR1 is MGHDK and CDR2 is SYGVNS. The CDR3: CASRMANQPQHF. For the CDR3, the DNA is TGTGCGTCCAGGATGGCAAACCAGCCCCAGCATTTT. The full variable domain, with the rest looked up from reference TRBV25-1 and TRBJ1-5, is EADIYQTPRYLVIGTGKKITLECSQTMGHDKMYWYQQDPGMELHLIHYSYGVNSTEKGDLSSESTVSRIRTEHFPLTLESARPSHTSQYLCASRMANQPQHFGDGTRLSIL.

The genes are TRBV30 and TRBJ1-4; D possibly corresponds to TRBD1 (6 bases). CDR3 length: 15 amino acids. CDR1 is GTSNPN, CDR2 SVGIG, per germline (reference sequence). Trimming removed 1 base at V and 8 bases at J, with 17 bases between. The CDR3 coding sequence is TGTGCCTGGAGTGGTTTACAGGGCAGGAGAGAAAAACTGTTTTTT. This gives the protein CAWSGLQGRREKLFF.

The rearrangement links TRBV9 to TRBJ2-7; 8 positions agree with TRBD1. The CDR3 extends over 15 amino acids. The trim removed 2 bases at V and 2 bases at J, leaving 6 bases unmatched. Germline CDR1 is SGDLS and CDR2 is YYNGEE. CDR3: CASSVGQVLTYEQYF. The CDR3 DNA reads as TGTGCCAGCAGCGTGGGACAGGTCCTTACCTACGAGCAGTACTTC.

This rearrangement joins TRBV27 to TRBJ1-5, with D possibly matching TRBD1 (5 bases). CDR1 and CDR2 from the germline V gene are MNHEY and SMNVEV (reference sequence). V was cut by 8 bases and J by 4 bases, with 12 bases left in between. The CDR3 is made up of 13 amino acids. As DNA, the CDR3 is TGTGCCAGCTCATGGGGGGTGAATCAGCCCCAGCATTTT. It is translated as CASSWGVNQPQHF.

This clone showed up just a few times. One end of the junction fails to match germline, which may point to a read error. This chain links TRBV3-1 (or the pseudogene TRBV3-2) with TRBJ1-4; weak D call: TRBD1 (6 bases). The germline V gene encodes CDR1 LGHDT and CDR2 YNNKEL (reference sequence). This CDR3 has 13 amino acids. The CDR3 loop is CASSQGRGGPLLF. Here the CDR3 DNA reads TGTGCCAGCAGCCAAGGGCGCGGGGGGCCCTTGCTTTTT.

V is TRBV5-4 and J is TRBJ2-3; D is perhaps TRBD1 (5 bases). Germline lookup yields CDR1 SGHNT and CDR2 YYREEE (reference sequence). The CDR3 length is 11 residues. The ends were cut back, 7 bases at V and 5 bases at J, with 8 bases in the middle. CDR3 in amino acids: CASVRGDTQYF. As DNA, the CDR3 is TGTGCCAGCGTAAGGGGAGATACGCAGTATTTT. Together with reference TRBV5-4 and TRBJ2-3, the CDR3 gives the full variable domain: ETGVTQSPTHLIKTRGQQVTLRCSSQSGHNTVSWYQQALGQGPQFIFQYYREEENGRGNFPPRFSGLQFPNYSSELNVNALELDDSALYLCASVRGDTQYFGPGTRLTVL.

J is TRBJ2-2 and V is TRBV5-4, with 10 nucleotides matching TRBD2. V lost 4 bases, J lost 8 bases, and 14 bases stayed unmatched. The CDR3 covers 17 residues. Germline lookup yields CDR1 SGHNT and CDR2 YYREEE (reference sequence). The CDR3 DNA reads TGTGCCAGCAGCCAGAGCGGGACTAGCGCCCGAACGGGGGAGCTGTTTTTT. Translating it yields CASSQSGTSARTGELFF.

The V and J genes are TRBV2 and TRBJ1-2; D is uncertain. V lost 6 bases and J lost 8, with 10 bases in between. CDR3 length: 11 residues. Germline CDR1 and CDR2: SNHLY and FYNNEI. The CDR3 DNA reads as TGTGCCAGCAGGGGCGGGGTCGGCTACACCTTC. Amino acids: CASRGGVGYTF.

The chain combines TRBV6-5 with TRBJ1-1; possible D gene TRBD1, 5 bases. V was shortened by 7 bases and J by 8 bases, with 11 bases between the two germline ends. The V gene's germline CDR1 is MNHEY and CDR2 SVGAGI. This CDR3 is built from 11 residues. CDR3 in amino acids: CASKGRLEAFF. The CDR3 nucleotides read TGTGCCAGCAAGGGGCGGCTAGAAGCTTTCTTT.

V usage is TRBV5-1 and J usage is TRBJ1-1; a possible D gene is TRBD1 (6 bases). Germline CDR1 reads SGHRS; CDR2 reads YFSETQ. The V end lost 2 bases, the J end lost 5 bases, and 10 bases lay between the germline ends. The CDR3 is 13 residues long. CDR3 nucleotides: TGCGCCAGCAGCTTTACAGGGCTGACTGAAGCTTTCTTT. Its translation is CASSFTGLTEAFF.

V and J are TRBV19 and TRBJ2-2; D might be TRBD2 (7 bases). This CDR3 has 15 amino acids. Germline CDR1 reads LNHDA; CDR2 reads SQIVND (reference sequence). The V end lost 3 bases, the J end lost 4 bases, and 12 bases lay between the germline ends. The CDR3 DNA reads TGTGCCAGTAGTATTACAGGGAGGGGCACCGGGGAGCTGTTTTTT. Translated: CASSITGRGTGELFF.